The clone carrying this T cell receptor beta chain was detected only once. Its antigen remains unknown. CDR1 and CDR2 (germline): SQVTM, ANQGSEA. V lost 0 bases and J lost 6, with 8 bases in between. The CDR3 is 12 amino acids. In the PCR, 60 Vbeta and 13 Jbeta primers were used. This table comes from immunoSEQ multiplex PCR, and its TCRdb copy is limited to in-frame clones, with some not included. The data contain around 190,000 clones, roughly 85% of them seen just once; the ten biggest clones take up 2% to 2.5%. The sample belongs to a study of cytomegalovirus exposure and HLA in healthy donors. Study overall: From HLA-typed donors, an early data release held approximately 85 million unique TCRs. Study conclusions and caveats: A later analysis showed TCR association rates differing by HLA locus, peaking at DRB1 and lowest at HLA-C. Donors were assumed by presence/absence analyses to have roughly uniform sequencing depth.

The specimen sequenced was PBMCs. This sequence originates from a woman in her fifties or sixties in good health and CMV-seronegative. The V and J genes are TRBV29-1 and TRBJ1-2; D may be TRBD1 (5 bases). The CDR3 bases are TGCAGCGTTGAAGATCAAGGGGATGGCTACACCTTC. Translated, it gives CSVEDQGDGYTF. Based on the CDR3 plus reference TRBV29-1 and TRBJ1-2, the full variable domain is SAVISQKPSRDICQRGTSLTIQCQVDSQVTMMFWYRQQPGQSLTLIATANQGSEATYESGFVIDKFPISRPNLTFSTLTVSNMSPEDSSIYLCSVEDQGDGYTFGSGTRLTVV.